Listed below are T cell receptor beta chains from one sample, sequenced in a study of T-cell reconstitution after alpha-beta-depleted transplantation in children. TCRdb itself ran the PCR reads through MiXCR, one entry per CDR3 protein. Of over 200,000 distinct CDR3 sequences in the sample, 11% were seen once. Sequences were derived from PBMCs, sampled before TCRalphabeta/CD19-depleted stem cell transplant. The receptors were sampled from a child under two years old with acute myeloid leukemia, due to receive a stem cell transplant. Each CDR3 is given with its conserved first and last residue. A D gene is named only where the DNA matches it firmly. Expanded clones are given a class, and other clones once, few, many or no size at all.

j_gene: TRBJ1-2; d_gene: NA; abundance: NA; v_gene: TRBV7-8; CDR3aa: CASSLASQPYGYTF; CDR3nt: TGTGCCAGCAGCTTAGCTTCCCAGCCATATGGCTACACCTTC
j_gene: TRBJ2-3; d_gene: TRBD2; abundance: many; v_gene: TRBV10-2; CDR3aa: CASFIAGPSGTRDTQYF; CDR3nt: TGCGCCAGCTTCATTGCCGGGCCTAGCGGGACCAGAGATACGCAGTATTTT
j_gene: TRBJ1-1; d_gene: NA; abundance: many; v_gene: TRBV7-9; CDR3aa: CASSLFVENTEAFF; CDR3nt: TGTGCCAGCAGCTTGTTCGTGGAGAACACTGAAGCTTTCTTT
j_gene: TRBJ1-1; d_gene: NA; abundance: many; v_gene: TRBV5-1; CDR3aa: CASSVNFNTEAFF; CDR3nt: TGCGCCAGCAGCGTGAATTTTAACACTGAAGCTTTCTTT
j_gene: TRBJ2-3; d_gene: NA; abundance: NA; v_gene: TRBV9; CDR3aa: CASSGLSDSRAYDTQYF; CDR3nt: TGTGCCAGCAGCGGATTAAGTGACTCCCGAGCTTATGATACGCAGTATTTT
j_gene: TRBJ2-1; d_gene: NA; abundance: many; v_gene: TRBV6-2/TRBV6-3; CDR3aa: CASSYPTMAGSSYNEQFF; CDR3nt: TGTGCCAGCAGTTACCCTACCATGGCGGGGAGCTCCTACAATGAGCAGTTCTTC
j_gene: TRBJ2-7; d_gene: NA; abundance: many; v_gene: TRBV12-3/TRBV12-4; CDR3aa: CASSFSGDDYEQYF; CDR3nt: TGTGCCAGCAGTTTTTCCGGGGATGATTACGAGCAGTACTTC
j_gene: TRBJ2-2; d_gene: TRBD2; abundance: many; v_gene: TRBV2; CDR3aa: CASRIPGLGATGELFF; CDR3nt: TGTGCCAGTCGAATCCCGGGACTAGGGGCCACCGGGGAGCTGTTTTTT
j_gene: TRBJ1-1; d_gene: TRBD1; abundance: many; v_gene: TRBV7-3; CDR3aa: CASSSQGETEAFF; CDR3nt: TGTGCCAGCAGCTCCCAGGGGGAGACTGAAGCTTTCTTT
j_gene: TRBJ1-1; d_gene: NA; abundance: many; v_gene: TRBV18; CDR3aa: CASSPGPLNTEAFF; CDR3nt: TGTGCCAGCTCACCCGGACCTTTGAACACTGAAGCTTTCTTT
j_gene: TRBJ1-2; d_gene: NA; abundance: many; v_gene: TRBV6-5; CDR3aa: CASSPDTFNYGYTF; CDR3nt: TGTGCCAGCAGCCCGGACACTTTTAACTATGGCTACACCTTC
j_gene: TRBJ1-4; d_gene: TRBD1; abundance: NA; v_gene: TRBV30; CDR3aa: CAWRFKGQGEKLFF; CDR3nt: TGTGCCTGGCGTTTTAAGGGACAGGGTGAAAAACTGTTTTTT
j_gene: TRBJ1-5; d_gene: NA; abundance: many; v_gene: TRBV7-8; CDR3aa: CASSLALGPRNQPQHF; CDR3nt: TGTGCCAGCAGCTTAGCCCTTGGACCGCGCAATCAGCCCCAGCATTTT
j_gene: TRBJ2-7; d_gene: TRBD2; abundance: many; v_gene: TRBV28; CDR3aa: CASSFSRTSGTYEQYF; CDR3nt: TGTGCCAGCAGTTTCTCACGGACTAGCGGAACCTACGAGCAGTACTTC
j_gene: TRBJ2-7; d_gene: TRBD1; abundance: NA; v_gene: TRBV29-1; CDR3aa: CSGRTGTGGGYEQYF; CDR3nt: TGCAGTGGACGTACCGGGACAGGGGGCGGATACGAGCAGTACTTC
j_gene: TRBJ2-2; d_gene: NA; abundance: many; v_gene: TRBV6-2/TRBV6-3; CDR3aa: CASSYGVWYTGELFF; CDR3nt: TGTGCCAGCAGTTACGGTGTCTGGTACACCGGGGAGCTGTTTTTT
j_gene: TRBJ2-7; d_gene: NA; abundance: many; v_gene: TRBV12-3/TRBV12-4; CDR3aa: CASSLDLDSSYEQYF; CDR3nt: TGTGCCAGCAGTTTAGATTTGGACAGCTCCTACGAGCAGTACTTC
j_gene: TRBJ2-3; d_gene: TRBD2; abundance: many; v_gene: TRBV9; CDR3aa: CASSVGSMTSGTDTQYF; CDR3nt: TGTGCCAGCAGCGTGGGCTCGATGACTAGCGGCACAGATACGCAGTATTTT
j_gene: TRBJ2-7; d_gene: NA; abundance: many; v_gene: TRBV20-1; CDR3aa: CSARWGALYEQYF; CDR3nt: TGCAGTGCTAGGTGGGGGGCCCTTTACGAGCAGTACTTC
j_gene: TRBJ1-2; d_gene: NA; abundance: many; v_gene: TRBV5-1; CDR3aa: CASSGLPLGYGYTF; CDR3nt: TGCGCCAGCAGCGGCCTCCCTTTGGGCTATGGCTACACCTTC
j_gene: TRBJ2-5; d_gene: TRBD2; abundance: many; v_gene: TRBV12-3/TRBV12-4; CDR3aa: CASSFSIAGAKETQYF; CDR3nt: TGTGCCAGCAGTTTCTCCATAGCGGGAGCAAAAGAGACCCAGTACTTC
j_gene: TRBJ2-7; d_gene: NA; abundance: NA; v_gene: TRBV10-2; CDR3aa: CASSATEGYEQYF; CDR3nt: TGCGCCAGCAGTGCCACAGAAGGGTACGAGCAGTACTTC